The clone carrying this T cell receptor (beta chain) turned up a few times. Its specificity is unknown. TCRdb called the multiplex PCR reads again in MiXCR, with one record for every CDR3 protein. The sample has 200,000 or so distinct CDR3 sequences, over 25% seen once; the top ten hold about 4.5%. This specimen comes from a study of breast tumors, draining lymph nodes, adjacent tissues. Study-level findings and limits: Tumors had less TCR diversity than lymph nodes, more than nontumor tissue. Most tumor T cells seemingly derive from lymph node, then expand in tumor.

The lymph nodes were axillary draining lymph nodes from breast cancer patients. V was pared by 5 bases and J by 8 bases, with 22 bases between. Germline loops: CDR1 MNHNS, CDR2 SASEGT. CDR3 length: 16 amino acids. The chain joins TRBV6-1 to TRBJ1-3; unclear D gene. The sample was axillary lymph node tissue. This clonotype originated in a female donor with breast cancer. Some clones in this sample may be carry-over from other donors' samples. The CDR3 region is CASSLISGLGLYTIYF. The CDR3 region has the DNA TGTGCCAGCAGTCTCATTTCGGGCCTCGGTCTTTACACCATATATTTT.